This record looks at one T cell receptor beta chain sequence and its context. Antigen: not known. Clones were sequenced by immunoSEQ multiplex PCR, and TCRdb holds only the in-frame ones, with some missing. The profile covers some 660,000 clones, with about 80% appearing a single time and 1.5% to 2% taken by the ten largest. The data were taken from a study of shared clonotypes between healthy human individuals. Study context: Each donor contributed plates that comprised three CD4 naive, three CD4 memory, two CD8 naive and one CD8 memory. Points from the study as a whole: It was expected that sequencing depth would affect clonotype sharing among donors.

The sequence derives from a woman in her twenties or thirties in good health. The source material was memory CD4+ T cells sorted from blood. Subset: CD45RA-negative fraction.

The CDR3 region has the DNA TGTGCCAGCAGCTTGGAGGAAGGATTAACAGATACGCAGTATTTT. It specifies CASSLEEGLTDTQYF. This rearrangement joins TRBV5-4 to TRBJ2-3; D gene ambiguous. Germline-derived CDR1 and CDR2 are SGHNT and YYREEE (reference sequence). CDR3 size: 15 residues. Trimming cost V 0 bases and J 3 bases, with 11 bases left between them.